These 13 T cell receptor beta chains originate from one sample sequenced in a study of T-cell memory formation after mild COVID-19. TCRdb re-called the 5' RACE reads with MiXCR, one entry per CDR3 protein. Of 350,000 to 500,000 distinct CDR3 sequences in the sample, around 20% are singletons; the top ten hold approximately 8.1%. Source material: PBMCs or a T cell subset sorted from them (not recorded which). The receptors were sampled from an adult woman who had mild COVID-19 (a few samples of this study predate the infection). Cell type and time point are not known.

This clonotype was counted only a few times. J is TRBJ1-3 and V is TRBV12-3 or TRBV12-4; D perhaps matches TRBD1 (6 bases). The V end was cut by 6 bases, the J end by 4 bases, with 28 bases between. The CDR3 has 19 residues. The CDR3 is CASSLEQGGMIGRGNTIYF. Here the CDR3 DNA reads TGTGCCAGCAGCCTCGAACAGGGAGGGATGATCGGACGCGGAAACACCATATATTTT.

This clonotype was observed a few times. The CDR3 DNA sequence: TGCGCCAGCAGCCAAGGGCCCCTTAGGACAGGTTCTCCCACTGAAGCTTTCTTT. Residues: CASSQGPLRTGSPTEAFF. This chain joins TRBV4-3 and TRBJ1-1; 7 nucleotides line up with TRBD1. Germline CDR1 reads LGHNA; CDR2 reads YSLEER. Trimming removed 1 base from V and 4 bases from J; junction bases left unmatched: 15. The CDR3 is 18 amino acids.

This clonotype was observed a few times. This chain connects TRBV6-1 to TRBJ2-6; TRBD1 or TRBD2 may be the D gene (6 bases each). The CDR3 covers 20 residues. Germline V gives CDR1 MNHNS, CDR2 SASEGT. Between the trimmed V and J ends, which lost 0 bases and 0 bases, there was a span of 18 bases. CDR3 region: CASSEALRGLSSSGANVLTF. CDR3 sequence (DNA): TGTGCCAGCAGTGAAGCGCTTCGGGGGCTCTCCAGCTCTGGGGCCAACGTCCTGACTTTC.

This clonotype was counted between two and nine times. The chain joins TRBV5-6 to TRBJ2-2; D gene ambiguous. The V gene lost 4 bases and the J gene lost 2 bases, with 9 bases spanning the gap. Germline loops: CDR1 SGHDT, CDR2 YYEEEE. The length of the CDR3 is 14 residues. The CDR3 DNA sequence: TGTGCCAGCAGCGGATCGGAAAACACCGGGGAGCTGTTTTTT. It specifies CASSGSENTGELFF.

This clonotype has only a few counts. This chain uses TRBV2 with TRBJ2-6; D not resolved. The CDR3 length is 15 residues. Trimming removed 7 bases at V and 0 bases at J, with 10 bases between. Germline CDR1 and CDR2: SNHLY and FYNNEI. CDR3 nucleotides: TGTGCCAGCAAGAGGCAGCACTCTGGGGCCAACGTCCTGACTTTC. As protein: CASKRQHSGANVLTF.

CDR3 sequence reads: CAWGPGGTLNYGYTF. The CDR3 nucleotides read TGTGCCTGGGGCCCAGGGGGGACCCTTAACTATGGCTACACCTTC. The chain is built from TRBV30 and TRBJ1-2; TRBD1 aligns across 7 bases. The CDR3 contains 15 residues. Germline V gives CDR1 GTSNPN, CDR2 SVGIG (reference sequence). V gave up 5 bases and J gave up 1 base; unmatched junction bases: 10.

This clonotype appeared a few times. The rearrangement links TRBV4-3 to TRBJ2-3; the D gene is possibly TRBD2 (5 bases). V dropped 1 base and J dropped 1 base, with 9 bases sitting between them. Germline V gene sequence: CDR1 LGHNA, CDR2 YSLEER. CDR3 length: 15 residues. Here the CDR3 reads CASSQGGLRTDTQYF. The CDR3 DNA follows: TGCGCCAGCAGCCAAGGAGGGCTTCGCACAGATACGCAGTATTTT.

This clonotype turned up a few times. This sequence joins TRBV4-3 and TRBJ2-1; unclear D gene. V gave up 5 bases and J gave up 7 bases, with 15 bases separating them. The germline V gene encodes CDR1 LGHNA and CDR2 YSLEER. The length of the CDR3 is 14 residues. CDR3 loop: CASSANLIGNEQFF. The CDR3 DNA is TGCGCCAGCAGCGCAAACCTTATAGGTAATGAGCAGTTCTTC.

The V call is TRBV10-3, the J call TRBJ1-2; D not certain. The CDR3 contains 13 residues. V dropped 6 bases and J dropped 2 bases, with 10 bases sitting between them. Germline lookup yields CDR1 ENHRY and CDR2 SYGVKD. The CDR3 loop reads CAIRPRINYGYTF. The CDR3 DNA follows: TGTGCCATCAGGCCTAGGATCAACTATGGCTACACCTTC.

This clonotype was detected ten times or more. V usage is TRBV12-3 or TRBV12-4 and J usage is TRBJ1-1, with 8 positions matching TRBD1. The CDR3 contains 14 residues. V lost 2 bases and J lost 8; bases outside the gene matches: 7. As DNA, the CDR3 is TGTGCCAGCAGTTTACAGGGGGCCATCCCAGAAGCTTTCTTT. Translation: CASSLQGAIPEAFF.

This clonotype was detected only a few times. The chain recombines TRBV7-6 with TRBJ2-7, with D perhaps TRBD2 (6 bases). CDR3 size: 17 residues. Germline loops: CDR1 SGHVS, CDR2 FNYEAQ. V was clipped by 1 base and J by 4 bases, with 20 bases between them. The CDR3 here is CASSLGQPGFGGYEQYF. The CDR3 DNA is TGTGCCAGCAGCTTAGGTCAGCCCGGGTTCGGAGGGTACGAGCAGTACTTC.

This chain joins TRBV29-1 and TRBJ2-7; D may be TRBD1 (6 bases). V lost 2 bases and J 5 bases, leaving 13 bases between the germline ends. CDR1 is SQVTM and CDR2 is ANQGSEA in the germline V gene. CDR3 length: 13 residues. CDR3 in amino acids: CSVEFSWGHEQYF. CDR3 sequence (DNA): TGCAGCGTTGAATTCTCGTGGGGGCACGAGCAGTACTTC.

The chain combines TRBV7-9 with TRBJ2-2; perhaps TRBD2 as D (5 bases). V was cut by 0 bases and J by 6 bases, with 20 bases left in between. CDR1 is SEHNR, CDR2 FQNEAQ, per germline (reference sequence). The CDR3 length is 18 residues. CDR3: CASSLASGVGLPPGELFF. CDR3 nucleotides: TGTGCCAGCAGCTTAGCGTCCGGGGTGGGCCTTCCCCCCGGGGAGCTGTTTTTT.